A single sample is the source of the 4 T cell receptor beta chains below, sequenced in a study of identical twins. TCRdb ran MiXCR on the 5' RACE reads and lists one entry per CDR3 protein. The repertoire holds 1.5 million or so distinct CDR3 sequences, with less than 40% as singletons. Sequenced material: cord blood. The receptors originated from a newborn girl in good health.

The sample holds many counts of this clonotype. V and J are TRBV29-1 and TRBJ2-7, with 9 nucleotides matching TRBD1. This CDR3 is 13 amino acids long. Germline CDR1 is SQVTM and CDR2 is ANQGSEA. Trimming cost V 5 bases and J 4 bases; bases outside gene matches: 6. The DNA for the CDR3 is TGCAGCGTTACTTTGACAGGGGGGTACGAGCAGTACTTC. This encodes CSVTLTGGYEQYF.

The chain uses TRBV28 and TRBJ1-1, with 8 bases that match TRBD1. V shed 7 bases, J shed 9 bases, and the junction held 10 bases outside the gene matches. This CDR3 region has 13 residues. Germline V lookup: CDR1 MDHEN, CDR2 SYDVKM. CDR3 sequence reads: CASTLPGGRKAFF. The CDR3 DNA sequence: TGTGCCAGCACCTTGCCAGGGGGCAGGAAAGCTTTCTTT.

This chain links TRBV20-1 with TRBJ1-1; maybe TRBD1 (5 bases). CDR1 and CDR2 from the germline V gene are DFQATT and SNEGSKA (reference sequence). V lost 6 bases and J 2 bases, leaving 13 bases between the germline ends. The CDR3 is 13 amino acids. CDR3 sequence reads: CSASKDTNTEAFF. DNA for the CDR3: TGCAGTGCCTCAAAGGACACAAACACTGAAGCTTTCTTT.

A word on this clonotype: Since the CDR3 does not end with the conserved phenylalanine or tryptophan, this likely comes from a read error. The chain uses TRBV30 and TRBJ1-2; 8 bases match TRBD1. CDR3 length equals 13 residues. V lost 0 bases and J lost 7; bases outside the gene matches: 4. The germline V gene has CDR1 GTSNPN and CDR2 SVGIG (reference sequence). CDR3 bases: TGTGCCTGGAGTGTGGGCCAGGGGGCTGGCTACACCTGC. Translating gives CAWSVGQGAGYTC.